This T cell receptor (beta chain) is drawn from a study of breast tumors, draining lymph nodes, adjacent tissues. Study results and caveats: Tumor repertoires ranked between lymph nodes and nontumor tissue in diversity, with V and J gene preferences. Tumor and nontumor repertoires were significantly more similar in luminal-like than in basal-like breast cancer.

Trimming took off 3 bases at V and 7 bases at J, with 13 bases between the two ends. The germline CDR1 and CDR2 sequences are DFQATT and SNEGSKA (reference sequence). The CDR3 totals 14 residues. The lymph nodes were axillary draining lymph nodes from breast cancer patients. TCRdb processed the multiplex PCR reads anew with MiXCR; each CDR3 protein has one entry. This table has 200,000 to 300,000 distinct CDR3 sequences, over 30% appearing once. This clonotype was detected many times. Antigen: not known. This TCR derives from a female donor with breast cancer. Some clones in this sample may be carry-over from other donors' samples. The rearrangement uses TRBV20-1 and TRBJ1-6; the D gene is possibly TRBD1 (6 bases). Sample: axillary lymph node tissue. The CDR3 DNA reads as TGCAGTGCTAGTCGGGGGCAGGTGAATTCACCCCTCCACTTT. The encoded protein is CSASRGQVNSPLHF.